A selection of T cell receptor beta chains follows, all from one sample in a study of molecular identifiers for immune sequencing clone quantification. Using its own MiXCR run on the PCR reads, TCRdb lists one record per CDR3 protein. The profile shows roughly 630,000 distinct CDR3 sequences, around 25% of them singletons. Sequencing was carried out using naive CD8+ T cells from blood, with Jurkat cell RNA spiked in. These TCRs come from a human donor in good health. Some libraries in this study had Jurkat cell RNA spiked in. The CDR3 runs from the conserved cysteine through the conserved F or W. The D gene is left open where the match is weak. For some rows the clone size is stated as once, few or many, or as a class when expanded; others skip it.

V gene	D gene	J gene	clone size	CDR3 DNA	CDR3 protein
TRBV7-6	.	TRBJ2-3	many	TGTGCCAGCAGCGTGGGGGGCTTCGGTGGAGATACGCAGTATTTT	CASSVGGFGGDTQYF
TRBV5-4	.	TRBJ2-7	many	TGTGCCAGCAGCTTGGACCTGAGCTACGAGCAGTACTTC	CASSLDLSYEQYF
TRBV4-2	.	TRBJ2-3	.	TGTGCCAGCAGCCAAGAGGGGTCAGCCGGTTTTTTCACAGATACGCAGTATTTT	CASSQEGSAGFFTDTQYF
TRBV29-1	.	TRBJ2-2	many	TGCAGCCTACTCTCTGGCACCGGGGAGCTGTTTTTT	CSLLSGTGELFF
TRBV24-1	.	TRBJ1-1	.	TGTGCCACCAGTGATTTGCATTTAGGGCTCACTGGGACTGAAGCTTTCTTT	CATSDLHLGLTGTEAFF
TRBV4-3	.	TRBJ2-1	many	TGCGCCAGCAGCCAAGGAACCGAGGGGGTCGAGTTCTTC	CASSQGTEGVEFF
TRBV6-2/TRBV6-3	TRBD2	TRBJ2-7	.	TGTGCCAGCAGGTTCCCCCTGGGGGGGAGCGAGCAGTACTTC	CASRFPLGGSEQYF
TRBV20-1	TRBD2	TRBJ2-5	once	TGCAGTGCTAGAGGGACTAGAAGCGGGGGGGCCTTAGAGACCCAGTACTTC	CSARGTRSGGALETQYF
TRBV12-3/TRBV12-4	.	TRBJ2-3	few	TGTGCCAGCAGTTTCCAGACCAGCACAGATACGCAGTATTTT	CASSFQTSTDTQYF
TRBV4-1	.	TRBJ2-7	many	TGCGCCAGCAGCCAAGATCAAATGGCGTTGGGCGAGCAGTACTTC	CASSQDQMALGEQYF
TRBV7-9	TRBD1	TRBJ2-1	few	TGTGCCAGCAGCAAAGGGACAGGGGCGTACAATGAGCAGTTCTTC	CASSKGTGAYNEQFF
TRBV7-9	.	TRBJ2-7	many	TGTGCCAGCAGCTATCCCCGGGGAAAAGAAGCGAACGAGCAGTACTTC	CASSYPRGKEANEQYF
TRBV2	.	TRBJ1-4	many	TGTGCCAGCAACACGGGGAGGGAAAAACTGTTTTTT	CASNTGREKLFF
TRBV7-2	TRBD1	TRBJ2-1	many	TGTGCCAGCAGCCCACAGGACAGGCTGGGGTTCTTC	CASSPQDRLGFF
TRBV4-3	.	TRBJ2-7	few	TGCGCCAGCAGCCGGGAAAACTCCTACGAGCAGTACTTC	CASSRENSYEQYF